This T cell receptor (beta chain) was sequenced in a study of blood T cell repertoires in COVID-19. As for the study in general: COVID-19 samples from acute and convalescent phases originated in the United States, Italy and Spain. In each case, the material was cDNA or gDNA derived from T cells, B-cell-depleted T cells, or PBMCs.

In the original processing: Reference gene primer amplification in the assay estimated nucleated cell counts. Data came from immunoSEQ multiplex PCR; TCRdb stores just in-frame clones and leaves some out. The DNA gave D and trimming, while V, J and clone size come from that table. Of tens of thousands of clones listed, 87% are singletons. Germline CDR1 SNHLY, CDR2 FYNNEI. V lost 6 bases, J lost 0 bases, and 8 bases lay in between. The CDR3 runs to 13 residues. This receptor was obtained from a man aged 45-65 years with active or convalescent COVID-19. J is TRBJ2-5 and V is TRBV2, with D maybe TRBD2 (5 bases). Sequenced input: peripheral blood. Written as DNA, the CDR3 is TGTGCCAGCAGAGAGGACTACCAAGAGACCCAGTACTTC. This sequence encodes CASREDYQETQYF.